These 10 T cell receptor beta chains were sequenced from one sample in a study of T cell repertoires in ileal Crohn's disease (dated by TCRdb to about 2019). Preparation of the library involved the immunoSEQ multiplex PCR assay. Not all clones reach the TCRdb copy of this immuneACCESS table, which keeps in-frame sequences only. Checked studies attribute under half of the gap to unresolved V genes and leave the rest unexplained. In this sample the table shows about 13,000 clones, about 77% of which occur a single time. Roughly 4.8% of the sample is taken by the ten largest. The label giving this sample's time point can be read as: neoterminal ileum biopsy at postoperative endoscopy, about 6 months after surgery. Sequencing used ileal tissue. These receptors were taken from an adult with Crohn's disease.

This clone showed up just a few times. The chain combines TRBV9 with TRBJ2-4; possible D gene TRBD2, 7 bases. The CDR3 is 16 amino acids. V shed 2 bases and J shed 5 bases, with 17 bases lying between them. CDR1 is SGDLS, CDR2 YYNGEE, per germline. The CDR3 protein is CASSVGSGAGENIQYF. The CDR3 bases are TGTGCCAGCAGCGTCGGATCGGGGGCGGGGGAAAACATTCAGTACTTC.

V usage is TRBV19 and J usage is TRBJ1-1; 7 nucleotides align to TRBD1. This CDR3 is 15 amino acids long. The germline V gene has CDR1 LNHDA and CDR2 SQIVND (reference sequence). J gave up 4 bases and V 5 bases, and 10 bases lay outside the gene matches. CDR3 bases: TGTGCCAGTAGTTCCATACGGGAGGGGGCCACTGAAGCTTTCTTT. This codes for CASSSIREGATEAFF.

V usage is TRBV19 and J usage is TRBJ1-5; 8 bases align to TRBD1. The V gene end was trimmed by 1 base and the J gene end by 6 bases; junction bases not matched to a gene: 5. The CDR3 has 15 amino acids. CDR1 and CDR2 (germline): LNHDA, SQIVND (reference sequence). The CDR3 loop is CASSIALDRGQPQHF. The CDR3 region has the DNA TGTGCCAGTAGTATAGCCCTCGACAGGGGTCAGCCCCAGCATTTT.

CDR3 residues: CASSSWGPQETQYF. CDR3 coding DNA: TGTGCCAGTAGTAGCTGGGGGCCTCAAGAGACCCAGTACTTC. This chain uses TRBV19 with TRBJ2-5; D perhaps matches TRBD1 (6 bases). This CDR3 comprises 14 residues. Germline V CDR1 and CDR2: LNHDA, SQIVND (reference sequence). V lost 4 bases, J lost 2 bases, and 11 bases lay in between.

This clone occurred once. The rearrangement uses TRBV29-1 and TRBJ2-3, with 11 bases fitting TRBD2. This CDR3 is built from 13 residues. Losses at the gene ends were 5 bases for V and 5 bases for J; bases not matched to a gene: 3. Germline V gives CDR1 SQVTM, CDR2 ANQGSEA. CDR3 loop: CSVRLAGRDTQYF. CDR3 DNA: TGCAGCGTTCGACTAGCGGGGAGAGATACGCAGTATTTT.

The rearrangement uses TRBV18 and TRBJ1-1, with D uncertain. Trimming took 2 bases from V and 5 from J, leaving 12 bases between them. Germline V lookup: CDR1 KGHSH, CDR2 LQKENI. The CDR3 consists of 14 residues. DNA of the CDR3: TGTGCCAGCTCACCAGGCAGGCCTGAGACTGAAGCTTTCTTT. It is translated as CASSPGRPETEAFF.

The chain couples TRBV5-4 to TRBJ2-3; 8 bases fit TRBD2. Germline lookup yields CDR1 SGHNT and CDR2 YYREEE (reference sequence). CDR3 length equals 17 residues. Trimming took 4 bases from V and 1 from J; bases not matched to a gene: 11. The DNA for the CDR3 is TGTGCCAGCAGCGGGGTCAGACTAGCGAGGGGCACAGATACGCAGTATTTT. This codes for CASSGVRLARGTDTQYF.

The genes are TRBV5-1 and TRBJ2-1, with 7 bases identical to TRBD1. The CDR3 loop spans 14 amino acids. J lost 6 bases, V lost 4 bases, and 7 bases had no gene match. Looked up from germline, CDR1 is SGHRS and CDR2 is YFSETQ. The DNA of the CDR3 is TGCGCCAGCAGCCCAGGGCCAGGGGGCAATGAGCAGTTCTTC. Its protein is CASSPGPGGNEQFF.

This chain connects TRBV5-1 to TRBJ1-4; 9 nucleotides align to TRBD1. V dropped 3 bases and J dropped 7; count of bases not matched to a gene: 7. The germline CDR1 and CDR2 sequences are SGHRS and YFSETQ. This CDR3 comprises 15 residues. CDR3 residues: CASSYSTGGTEKLFF. The CDR3 nucleotides read TGCGCCAGCAGCTACTCGACAGGGGGGACTGAAAAACTGTTTTTT.

The sample holds one count of this clone. The rearrangement links TRBV18 to TRBJ2-7; 8 nucleotides line up with TRBD1. Per the germline V gene, CDR1 is KGHSH and CDR2 is LQKENI. The CDR3 length is 15 residues. V was clipped by 2 bases and J by 5 bases; unmatched bases: 8. CDR3 DNA: TGTGCCAGCTCACCAGTCCGGGACAGGAGGCACGAGCAGTACTTC. Translating gives CASSPVRDRRHEQYF.